This is a list of T cell receptor beta chains from one sample in a study of vaccination effects on CD4 cells after COVID-19. Using immunoSEQ multiplex PCR, the repertoire was profiled, and TCRdb retains in-frame clones only, with some absent. The data show 25,000 to 35,000 clones, with about 67% seen just once and 14% to 15% held by the top ten. The antigens these receptors bind are not known. The source was CD4+ T cells from PBMCs cultured without peptide, collected after COVID-19 vaccination. The receptors shown here come from a human donor who received a COVID-19 vaccine. CDR3s leave out the opening cysteine and the closing phenylalanine or tryptophan. A D gene is named only where the DNA matches it firmly.

d_gene	len	v_gene	j_gene	CDR3aa
TRBD1	13	TRBV9	TRBJ1-2	ASSVVSGGAEGYT
TRBD2	14	TRBV9	TRBJ2-3	ASSPSGGHSTDTQY
-	13	TRBV4-3	TRBJ1-5	ASSQVRASNQPQH
-	15	TRBV18	TRBJ1-2	ASSRDGTPTLGYGYT
TRBD2	10	TRBV19	TRBJ2-1	ASSRLAGARF
-	11	TRBV5-4	TRBJ1-1	ASRIGGRAEAF
TRBD2	11	TRBV10-3	TRBJ2-1	ATGTSGGNEQF
-	12	TRBV25-1	TRBJ1-2	ASSESWLYSGYT
TRBD2	20	TRBV18	TRBJ2-6	ASSPMAWGRGGVLSGANVLT
TRBD1	12	TRBV18	TRBJ2-3	ASSPDRGTDTQY
-	9	TRBV19	TRBJ2-3	ASSLADTQY
-	10	TRBV12-3/TRBV12-4	TRBJ1-1	APRGRDAEAF
-	13	TRBV19	TRBJ1-5	ASSPPGASNQPQH
-	16	TRBV7-9	TRBJ2-6	ASSLGGLTSSGANVLT
-	11	TRBV27	TRBJ2-5	ASRYSVQETQY
TRBD1	12	TRBV27	TRBJ2-1	ASSLGTVYNEQF
TRBD1	12	TRBV7-6	TRBJ2-5	ASSIGTDQETQY
-	11	TRBV6-5	TRBJ2-4	ASKKTVKDIQY
-	12	TRBV4-1	TRBJ1-1	ASSPNTPRVEAF
-	13	TRBV5-1	TRBJ2-3	ASSLGAPNTDTQY
-	11	TRBV29-1	TRBJ2-6	SVDITGANVLT
-	12	TRBV20-1	TRBJ1-2	SASGQGGNYGYT
TRBD1	13	TRBV4-2	TRBJ1-6	ASSQWTGDNSPLH
-	11	TRBV30	TRBJ1-5	AWGPGGNQPQH
-	11	TRBV19	TRBJ2-7	ASSRDWAIEQY
TRBD2	13	TRBV3-1/TRBV3-2	TRBJ2-1	ASSNSGRPGNEQF
-	14	TRBV3-1/TRBV3-2	TRBJ2-3	ASSDHRVRGTDTQY
-	13	TRBV28	TRBJ2-7	ASSGAWGTHDEQY
-	10	TRBV2	TRBJ1-6	ASSDGRSPLH
-	12	TRBV2	TRBJ1-5	ASRENRINQPQH
-	12	TRBV10-3	TRBJ2-5	AISDNGEKETQY
-	12	TRBV3-1/TRBV3-2	TRBJ2-1	ASSQMPTYNEQF
-	13	TRBV3-1/TRBV3-2	TRBJ1-4	ASSQIRGMGEKLF
TRBD1	11	TRBV10-3	TRBJ1-2	AISGRQGQGYT
-	15	TRBV12-5	TRBJ2-1	ASGSRVAASDLNEQF
-	11	TRBV18	TRBJ2-7	ASSPPVVYEQY
-	13	TRBV7-2	TRBJ2-7	ASSLVPGAFYEQY
-	13	TRBV7-9	TRBJ2-5	ASSLVGRKGETQY
TRBD1	13	TRBV5-1	TRBJ1-3	ASSFQGVSGNTIY
-	11	TRBV19	TRBJ1-5	ASRGQGNQPQH
-	13	TRBV18	TRBJ2-2	ASSPLQGYTGELF
-	12	TRBV5-1	TRBJ2-5	ASSRGSPRETQY
TRBD1	13	TRBV6-4	TRBJ1-2	ASSEETGGIYGYT
-	13	TRBV5-4	TRBJ2-7	ASSLRGPSSYEQY
-	11	TRBV12-3/TRBV12-4	TRBJ1-1	ASSHQMNTEAF
-	14	TRBV2	TRBJ2-6	ASRGIYRRSWNVLT
TRBD1	11	TRBV10-3	TRBJ1-1	AITRTGDTEAF
-	13	TRBV2	TRBJ2-1	ASRRDGSSYNEQF
-	12	TRBV3-1/TRBV3-2	TRBJ1-1	ASSPSRAGTEAF
TRBD1	11	TRBV18	TRBJ2-7	ASSPRGPDEQY
-	11	TRBV2	TRBJ1-2	ASSERGGKGYT
-	13	TRBV6-1	TRBJ1-1	ASSEAYGGGTEAF
TRBD1	13	TRBV4-1	TRBJ1-4	ASSQDARTGDRLF
TRBD1	14	TRBV5-1	TRBJ2-2	ASSLAGTGGAGELF
TRBD1	12	TRBV19	TRBJ1-6	ASSIGQGYSPLH